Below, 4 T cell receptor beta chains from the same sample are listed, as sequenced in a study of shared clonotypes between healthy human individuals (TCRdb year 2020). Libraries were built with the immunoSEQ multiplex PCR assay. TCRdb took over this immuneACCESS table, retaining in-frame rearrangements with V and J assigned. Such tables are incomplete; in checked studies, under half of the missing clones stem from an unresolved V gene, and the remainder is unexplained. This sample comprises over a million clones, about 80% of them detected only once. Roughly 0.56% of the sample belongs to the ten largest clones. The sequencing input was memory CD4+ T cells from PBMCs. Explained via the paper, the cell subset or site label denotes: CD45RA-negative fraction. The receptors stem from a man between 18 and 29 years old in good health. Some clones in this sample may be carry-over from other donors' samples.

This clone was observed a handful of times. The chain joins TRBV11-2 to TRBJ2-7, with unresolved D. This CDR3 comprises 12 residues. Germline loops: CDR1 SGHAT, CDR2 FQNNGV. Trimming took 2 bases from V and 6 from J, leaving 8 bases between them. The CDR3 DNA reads TGTGCCAGCAGCTTAATAATGCTCGAGCAGTACTTC. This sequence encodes CASSLIMLEQYF.

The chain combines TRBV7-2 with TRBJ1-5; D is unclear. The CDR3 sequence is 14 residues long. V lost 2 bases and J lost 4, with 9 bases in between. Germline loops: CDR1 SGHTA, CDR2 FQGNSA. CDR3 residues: CASSLNRDNQPQHF. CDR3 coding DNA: TGTGCCAGCAGCTTAAATCGGGATAATCAGCCCCAGCATTTT. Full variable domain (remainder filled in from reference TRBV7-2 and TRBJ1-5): GAGVSQSPSNKVTEKGKDVELRCDPISGHTALYWYRQSLGQGLEFLIYFQGNSAPDKSGLPSDRFSAERTGGSVSTLTIQRTQQEDSAVYLCASSLNRDNQPQHFGDGTRLSIL.

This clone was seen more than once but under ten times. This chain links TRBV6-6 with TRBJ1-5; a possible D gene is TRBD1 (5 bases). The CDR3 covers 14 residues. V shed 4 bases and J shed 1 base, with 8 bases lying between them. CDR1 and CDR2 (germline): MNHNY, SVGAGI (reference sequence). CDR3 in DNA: TGTGCCAGCAGTTTATCAGGGAGCAATCAGCCCCAGCATTTT. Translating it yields CASSLSGSNQPQHF.

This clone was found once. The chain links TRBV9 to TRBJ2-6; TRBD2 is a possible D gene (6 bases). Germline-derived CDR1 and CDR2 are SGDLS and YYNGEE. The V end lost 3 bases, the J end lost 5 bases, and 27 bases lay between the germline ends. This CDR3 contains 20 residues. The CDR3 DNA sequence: TGTGCCAGCAGCGGGCTCCGGGACTTTGCCCTTCCTACGAGGGCCAACGTCCTGACTTTC. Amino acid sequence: CASSGLRDFALPTRANVLTF.